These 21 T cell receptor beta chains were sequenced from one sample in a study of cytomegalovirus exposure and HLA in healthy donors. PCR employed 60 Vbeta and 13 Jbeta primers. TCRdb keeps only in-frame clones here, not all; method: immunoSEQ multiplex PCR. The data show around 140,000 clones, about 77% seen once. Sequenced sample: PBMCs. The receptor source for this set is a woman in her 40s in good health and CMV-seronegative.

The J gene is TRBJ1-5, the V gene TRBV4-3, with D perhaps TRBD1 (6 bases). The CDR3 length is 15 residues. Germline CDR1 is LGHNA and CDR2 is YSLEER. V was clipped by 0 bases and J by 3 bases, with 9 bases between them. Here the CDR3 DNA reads TGCGCCAGCAGCCAAGATAGGGACATCAATCAGCCCCAGCATTTT. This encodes CASSQDRDINQPQHF.

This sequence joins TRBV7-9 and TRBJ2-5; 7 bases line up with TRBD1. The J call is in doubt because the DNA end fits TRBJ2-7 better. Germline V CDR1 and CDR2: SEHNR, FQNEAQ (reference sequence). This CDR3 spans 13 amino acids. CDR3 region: CASHRQGAYEQYF. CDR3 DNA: TGTGCCAGCCATCGACAGGGAGCCTACGAGCAGTACTTC.

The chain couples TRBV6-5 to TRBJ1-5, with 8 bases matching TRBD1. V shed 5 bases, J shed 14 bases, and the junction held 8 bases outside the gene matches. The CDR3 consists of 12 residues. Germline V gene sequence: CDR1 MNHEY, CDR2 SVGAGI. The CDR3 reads CASSPPGGGKHF. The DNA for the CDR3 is TGTGCCAGCAGTCCCCCAGGGGGCGGGAAGCATTTT.

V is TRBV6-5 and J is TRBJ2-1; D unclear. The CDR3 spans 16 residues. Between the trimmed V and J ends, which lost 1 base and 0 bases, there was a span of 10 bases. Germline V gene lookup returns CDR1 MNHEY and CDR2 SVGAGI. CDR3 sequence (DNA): TGTGCCAGCAGTTACTATACAGCCGGCTCCTACAATGAGCAGTTCTTC. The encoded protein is CASSYYTAGSYNEQFF.

The CDR3 sequence: CASSFVETQYF. Written as DNA, the CDR3 is TGTGCCAGCAGCTTCGTGGAGACCCAGTACTTC. The chain uses TRBV7-8 and TRBJ2-5, with D hard to call. Trimming removed 3 bases from V and 5 bases from J, with 4 bases in between. The CDR3 extends over 11 amino acids. The germline V gene encodes CDR1 SGHVS and CDR2 FQNEAQ.

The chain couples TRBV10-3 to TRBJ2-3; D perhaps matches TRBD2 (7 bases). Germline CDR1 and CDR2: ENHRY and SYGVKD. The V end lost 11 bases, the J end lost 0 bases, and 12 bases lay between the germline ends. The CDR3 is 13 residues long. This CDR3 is CALGGASTDTQYF. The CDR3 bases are TGTGCCTTGGGGGGGGCTAGCACAGATACGCAGTATTTT.

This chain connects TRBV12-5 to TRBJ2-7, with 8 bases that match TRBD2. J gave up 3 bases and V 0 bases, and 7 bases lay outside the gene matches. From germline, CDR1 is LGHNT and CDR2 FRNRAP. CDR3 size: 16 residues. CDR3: CASGLVVRGGLYEQYF. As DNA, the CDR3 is TGTGCTAGTGGTTTGGTCGTACGGGGGGGGCTCTACGAGCAGTACTTC.

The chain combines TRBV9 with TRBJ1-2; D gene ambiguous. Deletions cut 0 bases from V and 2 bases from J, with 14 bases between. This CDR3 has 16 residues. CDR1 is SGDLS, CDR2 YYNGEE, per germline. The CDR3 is CASSVEEYALNYGYTF. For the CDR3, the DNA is TGTGCCAGCAGCGTAGAAGAGTACGCGCTAAACTATGGCTACACCTTC. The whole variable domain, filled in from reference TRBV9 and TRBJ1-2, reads DSGVTQTPKHLITATGQRVTLRCSPRSGDLSVYWYQQSLDQGLQFLIQYYNGEERAKGNILERFSAQQFPDLHSELNLSSLELGDSALYFCASSVEEYALNYGYTFGSGTRLTVV.

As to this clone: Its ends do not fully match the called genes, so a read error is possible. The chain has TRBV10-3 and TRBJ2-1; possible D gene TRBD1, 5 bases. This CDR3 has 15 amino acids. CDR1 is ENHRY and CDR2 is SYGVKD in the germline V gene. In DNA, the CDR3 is TGTGCCGTCAGTGAGTCGAGGCAGGGTAATAATGAGCAGTTCTTC. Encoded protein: CAVSESRQGNNEQFF.

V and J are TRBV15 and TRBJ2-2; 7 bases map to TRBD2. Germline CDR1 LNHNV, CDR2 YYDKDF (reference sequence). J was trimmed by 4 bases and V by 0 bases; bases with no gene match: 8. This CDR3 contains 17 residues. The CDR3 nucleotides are TGTGCCACCAGCAGAGATGGGGGGGTGGCAGCCACCGGGGAGCTGTTTTTT. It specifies CATSRDGGVAATGELFF.

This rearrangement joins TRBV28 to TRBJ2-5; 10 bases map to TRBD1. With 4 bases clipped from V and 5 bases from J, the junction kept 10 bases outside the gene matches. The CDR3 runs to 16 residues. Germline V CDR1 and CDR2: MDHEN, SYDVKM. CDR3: CASSSSGTGVGETQYF. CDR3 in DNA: TGTGCCAGCAGTTCGTCCGGGACAGGGGTCGGTGAGACCCAGTACTTC.

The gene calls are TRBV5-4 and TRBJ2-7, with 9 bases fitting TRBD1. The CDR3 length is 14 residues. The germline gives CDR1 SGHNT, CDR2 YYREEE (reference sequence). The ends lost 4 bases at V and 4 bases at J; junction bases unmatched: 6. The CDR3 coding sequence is TGTGCCAGCAGCCTGACAGGGGGGACGTACGAGCAGTACTTC. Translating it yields CASSLTGGTYEQYF.

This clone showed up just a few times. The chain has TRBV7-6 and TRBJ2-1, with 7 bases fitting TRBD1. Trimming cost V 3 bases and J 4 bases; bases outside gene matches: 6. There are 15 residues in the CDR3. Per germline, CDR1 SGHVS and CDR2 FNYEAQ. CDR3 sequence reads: CASSFEQGQYNEQFF. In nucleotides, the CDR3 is TGTGCCAGCAGCTTCGAACAGGGGCAATACAATGAGCAGTTCTTC.

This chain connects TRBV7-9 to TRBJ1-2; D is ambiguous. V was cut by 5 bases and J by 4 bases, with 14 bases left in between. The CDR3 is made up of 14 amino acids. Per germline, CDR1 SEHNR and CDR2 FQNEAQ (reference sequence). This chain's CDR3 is CASSLKSSGYGYTF. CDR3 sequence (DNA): TGTGCCAGCAGCCTAAAGTCCAGCGGCTATGGCTACACCTTC. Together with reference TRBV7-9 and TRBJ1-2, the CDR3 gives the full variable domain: DTGVSQNPRHKITKRGQNVTFRCDPISEHNRLYWYRQTLGQGPEFLTYFQNEAQLEKSRLLSDRFSAERPKGSFSTLEIQRTEQGDSAMYLCASSLKSSGYGYTFGSGTRLTVV.

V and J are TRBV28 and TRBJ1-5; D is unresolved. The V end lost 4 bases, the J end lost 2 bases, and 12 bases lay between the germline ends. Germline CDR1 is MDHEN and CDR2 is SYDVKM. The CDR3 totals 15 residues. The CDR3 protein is CASSYPRTGNQPQHF. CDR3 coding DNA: TGTGCCAGCAGTTACCCCCGTACGGGCAATCAGCCCCAGCATTTT.

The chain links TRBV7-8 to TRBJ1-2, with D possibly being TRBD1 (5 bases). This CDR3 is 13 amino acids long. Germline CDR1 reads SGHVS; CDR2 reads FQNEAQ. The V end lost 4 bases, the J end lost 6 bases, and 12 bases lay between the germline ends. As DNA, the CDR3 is TGTGCCAGCAGCTCCCCGGGGGGTGATGGCTACACCTTC. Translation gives CASSSPGGDGYTF.

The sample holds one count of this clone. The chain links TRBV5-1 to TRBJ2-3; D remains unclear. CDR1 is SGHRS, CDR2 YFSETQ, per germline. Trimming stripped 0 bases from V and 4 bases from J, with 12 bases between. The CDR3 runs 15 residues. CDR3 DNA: TGCGCCAGCAGCTTGGAAAGTGGGCTCTCAGATACGCAGTATTTT. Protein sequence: CASSLESGLSDTQYF.

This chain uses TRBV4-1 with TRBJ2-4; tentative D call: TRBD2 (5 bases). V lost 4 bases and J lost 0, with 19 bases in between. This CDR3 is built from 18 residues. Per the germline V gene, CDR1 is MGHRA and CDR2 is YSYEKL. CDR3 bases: TGCGCCAGCAGCCGGGCAACGAGGGAGAACCTAGCCAAAAACATTCAGTACTTC. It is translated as CASSRATRENLAKNIQYF.

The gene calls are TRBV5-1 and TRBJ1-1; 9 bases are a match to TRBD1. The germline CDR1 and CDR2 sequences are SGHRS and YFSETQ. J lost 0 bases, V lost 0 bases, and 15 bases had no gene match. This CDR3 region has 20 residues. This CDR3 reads CASSLEGYRGLRYMNTEAFF. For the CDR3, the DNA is TGCGCCAGCAGCTTGGAAGGATACAGGGGGCTCCGATACATGAACACTGAAGCTTTCTTT. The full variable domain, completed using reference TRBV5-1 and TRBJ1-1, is KAGVTQTPRYLIKTRGQQVTLSCSPISGHRSVSWYQQTPGQGLQFLFEYFSETQRNKGNFPGRFSGRQFSNSRSEMNVSTLELGDSALYLCASSLEGYRGLRYMNTEAFFGQGTRLTVV.

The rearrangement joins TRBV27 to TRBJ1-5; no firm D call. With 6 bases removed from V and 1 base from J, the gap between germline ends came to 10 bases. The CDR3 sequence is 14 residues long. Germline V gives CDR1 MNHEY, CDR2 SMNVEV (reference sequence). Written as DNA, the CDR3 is TGTGCCAGCAGGGCCGGGTTGAGCAATCAGCCCCAGCATTTT. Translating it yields CASRAGLSNQPQHF.

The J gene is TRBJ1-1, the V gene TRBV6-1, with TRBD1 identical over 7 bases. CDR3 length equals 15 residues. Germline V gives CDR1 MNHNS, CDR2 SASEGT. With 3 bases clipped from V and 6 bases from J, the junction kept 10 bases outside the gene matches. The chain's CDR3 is CASSEDRILFPEAFF. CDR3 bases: TGTGCCAGCAGTGAGGACAGGATCCTCTTCCCTGAAGCTTTCTTT.